This T cell receptor beta chain was retrieved from a study of shared clonotypes between healthy human individuals. The CDR3 is 13 amino acids. The run depth of the assay was deep. Clones were read by immunoSEQ multiplex PCR, and TCRdb kept only the in-frame ones, dropping some. This repertoire shows a few million clones, roughly 92% found once; its top ten account for roughly 0.13%. The source is a man aged 18 to 30 in good health. Sequenced material: naive CD4+ T cells sorted from blood. The subset: CD45RA+ positively selected. The chain uses TRBV21-1 and TRBJ1-2; the listed D gene, TRBD1, was not tested against the DNA. TRBV21-1 is recorded as a pseudogene. The CDR3 DNA is TGTGCCAGCAGCACCCACAGGGGCCAGGGCTACACCTTC. Translated: CASSTHRGQGYTF.